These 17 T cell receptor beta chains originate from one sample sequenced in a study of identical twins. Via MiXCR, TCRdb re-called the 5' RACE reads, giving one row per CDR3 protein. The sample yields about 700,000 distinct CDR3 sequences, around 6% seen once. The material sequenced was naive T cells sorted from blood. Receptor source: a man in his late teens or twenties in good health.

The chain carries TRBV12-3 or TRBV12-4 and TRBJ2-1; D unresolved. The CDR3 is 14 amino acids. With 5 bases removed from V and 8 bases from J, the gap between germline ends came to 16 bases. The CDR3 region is CASSPNRSPDEQFF. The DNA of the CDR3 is TGTGCCAGCAGTCCTAATAGGAGTCCCGATGAGCAGTTCTTC.

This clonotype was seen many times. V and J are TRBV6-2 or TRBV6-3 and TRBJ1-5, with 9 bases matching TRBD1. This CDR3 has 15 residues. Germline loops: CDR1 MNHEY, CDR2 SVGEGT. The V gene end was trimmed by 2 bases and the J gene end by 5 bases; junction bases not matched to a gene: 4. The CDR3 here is CASSYTGQGYQPQHF. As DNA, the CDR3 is TGTGCCAGCAGTTACACGGGACAGGGCTATCAGCCCCAGCATTTT.

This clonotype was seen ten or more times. CDR3 region: CASRGTSGSTSYNEQFF. Written as DNA, the CDR3 is TGCGCCAGCAGAGGGACTAGCGGGTCTACCTCCTACAATGAGCAGTTCTTC. The genes are TRBV5-1 and TRBJ2-1; TRBD2 agrees at 12 bases. V lost 5 bases, J lost 0 bases, and 6 bases stayed unmatched. CDR3 length: 17 residues. CDR1 is SGHRS and CDR2 is YFSETQ in the germline V gene. Using reference TRBV5-1 and TRBJ2-1 for the parts outside the CDR3, the full variable domain is KAGVTQTPRYLIKTRGQQVTLSCSPISGHRSVSWYQQTPGQGLQFLFEYFSETQRNKGNFPGRFSGRQFSNSRSEMNVSTLELGDSALYLCASRGTSGSTSYNEQFFGPGTRLTVL.

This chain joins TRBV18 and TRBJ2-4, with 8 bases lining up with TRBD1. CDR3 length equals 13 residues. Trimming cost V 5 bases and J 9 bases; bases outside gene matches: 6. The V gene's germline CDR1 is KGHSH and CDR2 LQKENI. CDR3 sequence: CASSTDRDAIQYF. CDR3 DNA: TGTGCCAGCTCAACGGACAGGGACGCCATTCAGTACTTC.

CDR3 DNA sequence: TGTGCCAGCAACTCACAAAGCGGGAGGGCCTTGCGCAGCACAGATACGCAGTATTTT. This encodes CASNSQSGRALRSTDTQYF. The chain carries TRBV11-1 and TRBJ2-3, with TRBD2 identical over 10 bases. The trim removed 7 bases at V and 0 bases at J, leaving 16 bases unmatched. This CDR3 is built from 19 residues. Per germline, CDR1 SGHAT and CDR2 FQDESV (reference sequence).

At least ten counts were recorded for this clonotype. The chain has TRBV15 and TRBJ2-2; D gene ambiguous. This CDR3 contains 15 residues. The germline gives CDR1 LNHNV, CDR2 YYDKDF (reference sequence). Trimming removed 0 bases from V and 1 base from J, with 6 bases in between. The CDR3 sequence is CATSRDPGNTGELFF. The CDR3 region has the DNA TGTGCCACCAGCAGAGACCCAGGGAACACCGGGGAGCTGTTTTTT. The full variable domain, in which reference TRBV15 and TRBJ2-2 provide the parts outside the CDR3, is DAMVIQNPRYQVTQFGKPVTLSCSQTLNHNVMYWYQQKSSQAPKLLFHYYDKDFNNEADTPDNFQSRRPNTSFCFLDIRSPGLGDTAMYLCATSRDPGNTGELFFGEGSRLTVL.

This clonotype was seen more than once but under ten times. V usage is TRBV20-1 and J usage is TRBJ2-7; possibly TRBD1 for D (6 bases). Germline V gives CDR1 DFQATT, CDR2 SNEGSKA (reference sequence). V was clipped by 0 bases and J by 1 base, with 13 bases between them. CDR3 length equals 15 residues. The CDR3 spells CSARDGGDRSYEQYF. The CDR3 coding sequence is TGCAGTGCTAGAGATGGGGGCGATCGATCCTACGAGCAGTACTTC.

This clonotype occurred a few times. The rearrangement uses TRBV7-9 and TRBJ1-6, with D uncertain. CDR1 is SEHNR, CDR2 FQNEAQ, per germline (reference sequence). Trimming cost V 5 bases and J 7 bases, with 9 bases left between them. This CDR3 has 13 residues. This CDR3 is CASSLNGNSPLHF. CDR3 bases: TGTGCCAGCAGCCTAAATGGGAATTCACCCCTCCACTTT.

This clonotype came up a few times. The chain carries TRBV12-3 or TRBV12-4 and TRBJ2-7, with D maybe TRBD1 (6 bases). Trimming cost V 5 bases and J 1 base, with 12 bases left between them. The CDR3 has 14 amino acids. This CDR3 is CASSRRGPSYEQYF. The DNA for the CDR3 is TGTGCCAGCAGTCGCAGGGGACCTTCCTACGAGCAGTACTTC.

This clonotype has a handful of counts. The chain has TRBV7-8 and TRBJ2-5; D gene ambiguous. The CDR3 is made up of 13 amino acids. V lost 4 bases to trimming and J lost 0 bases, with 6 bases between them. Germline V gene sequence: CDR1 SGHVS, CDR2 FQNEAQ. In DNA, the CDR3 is TGTGCCAGCAGCTGGGAAAACCAAGAGACCCAGTACTTC. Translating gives CASSWENQETQYF. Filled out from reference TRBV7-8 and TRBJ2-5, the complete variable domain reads GAGVSQSPRYKVAKRGQDVALRCDPISGHVSLFWYQQALGQGPEFLTYFQNEAQLDKSGLPSDRFFAERPEGSVSTLKIQRTQQEDSAVYLCASSWENQETQYFGPGTRLLVL.

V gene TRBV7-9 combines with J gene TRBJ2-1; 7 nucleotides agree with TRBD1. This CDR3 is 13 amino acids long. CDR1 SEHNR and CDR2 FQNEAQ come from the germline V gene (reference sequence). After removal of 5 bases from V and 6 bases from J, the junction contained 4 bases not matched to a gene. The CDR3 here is CASSPQGSNEQFF. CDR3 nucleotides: TGTGCCAGCAGCCCACAGGGGAGCAATGAGCAGTTCTTC.

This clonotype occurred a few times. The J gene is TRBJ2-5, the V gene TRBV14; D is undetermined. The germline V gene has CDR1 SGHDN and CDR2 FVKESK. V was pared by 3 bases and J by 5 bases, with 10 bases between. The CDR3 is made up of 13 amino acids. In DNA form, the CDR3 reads TGTGCCAGCAGCCACTCCCAGTTCGAGACCCAGTACTTC. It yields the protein CASSHSQFETQYF.

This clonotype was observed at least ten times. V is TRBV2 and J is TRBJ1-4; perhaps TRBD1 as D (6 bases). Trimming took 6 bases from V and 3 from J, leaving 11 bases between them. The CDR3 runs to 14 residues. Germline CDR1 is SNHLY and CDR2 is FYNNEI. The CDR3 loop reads CASSPTGPNEKLFF. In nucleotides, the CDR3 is TGTGCCAGCAGCCCGACAGGACCTAATGAAAAACTGTTTTTT.

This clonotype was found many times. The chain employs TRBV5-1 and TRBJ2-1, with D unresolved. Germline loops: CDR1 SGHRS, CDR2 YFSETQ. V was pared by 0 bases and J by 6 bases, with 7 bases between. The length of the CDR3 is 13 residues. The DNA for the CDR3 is TGCGCCAGCAGCTTGGCCACAGCCAATGAGCAGTTCTTC. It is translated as CASSLATANEQFF. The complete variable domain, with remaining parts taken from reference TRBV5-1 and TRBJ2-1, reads KAGVTQTPRYLIKTRGQQVTLSCSPISGHRSVSWYQQTPGQGLQFLFEYFSETQRNKGNFPGRFSGRQFSNSRSEMNVSTLELGDSALYLCASSLATANEQFFGPGTRLTVL.

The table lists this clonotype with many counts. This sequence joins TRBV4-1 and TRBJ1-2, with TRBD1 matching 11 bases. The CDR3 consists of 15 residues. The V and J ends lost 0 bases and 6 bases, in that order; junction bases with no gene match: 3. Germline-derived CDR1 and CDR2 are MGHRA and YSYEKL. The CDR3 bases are TGCGCCAGCAGCCAAGATGGACAGGGGGCTGATGGCTACACCTTC. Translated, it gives CASSQDGQGADGYTF.

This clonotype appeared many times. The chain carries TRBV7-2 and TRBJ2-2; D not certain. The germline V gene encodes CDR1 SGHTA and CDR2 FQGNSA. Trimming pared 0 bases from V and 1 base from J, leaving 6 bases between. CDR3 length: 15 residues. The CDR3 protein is CASSLAVGNTGELFF. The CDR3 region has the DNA TGTGCCAGCAGCTTAGCGGTAGGGAACACCGGGGAGCTGTTTTTT. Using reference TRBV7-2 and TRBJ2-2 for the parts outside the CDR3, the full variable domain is GAGVSQSPSNKVTEKGKDVELRCDPISGHTALYWYRQSLGQGLEFLIYFQGNSAPDKSGLPSDRFSAERTGGSVSTLTIQRTQQEDSAVYLCASSLAVGNTGELFFGEGSRLTVL.

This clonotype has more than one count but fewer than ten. CDR3 region: CASRSLQGGADGYTF. The CDR3 DNA reads as TGTGCCAGCAGGTCCCTTCAGGGGGGCGCGGATGGCTACACCTTC. The chain is built from TRBV7-2 and TRBJ1-2; the match to TRBD1 covers 7 bases. This CDR3 region has 15 residues. Germline V CDR1 and CDR2: SGHTA, FQGNSA. Trimming removed 6 bases from V and 6 bases from J; junction bases left unmatched: 13.